Reported below is one T cell receptor beta chain. The source of the sample is a study of cytotoxic CD8 clonotypes in ibrutinib-treated CLL. Overall study context: Patients attained 24 partial and 2 complete responses; at median 68 months, around 15 remained remitted while 12 progressed.

V was clipped by 1 base and J by 1 base; unmatched bases: 7. There are 16 residues in the CDR3. The germline V gene encodes CDR1 LNHNV and CDR2 YYDKDF (reference sequence). The repertoire was sequenced with immunoSEQ multiplex PCR; TCRdb's copy has only in-frame clones and lacks some. This sample has some 93,000 clones, with more than 75% found just once. The chain uses TRBV15 and TRBJ2-7; 7 bases match TRBD1. The sequence was obtained from a human donor with chronic lymphocytic leukemia. The sample consisted of PBMCs, taken after 12 months of ibrutinib treatment. CDR3 DNA: TGTGCCACCAGCAGAGGACCGGGACAGTCTTCCTACGAGCAGTACTTC. This translates into CATSRGPGQSSYEQYF.